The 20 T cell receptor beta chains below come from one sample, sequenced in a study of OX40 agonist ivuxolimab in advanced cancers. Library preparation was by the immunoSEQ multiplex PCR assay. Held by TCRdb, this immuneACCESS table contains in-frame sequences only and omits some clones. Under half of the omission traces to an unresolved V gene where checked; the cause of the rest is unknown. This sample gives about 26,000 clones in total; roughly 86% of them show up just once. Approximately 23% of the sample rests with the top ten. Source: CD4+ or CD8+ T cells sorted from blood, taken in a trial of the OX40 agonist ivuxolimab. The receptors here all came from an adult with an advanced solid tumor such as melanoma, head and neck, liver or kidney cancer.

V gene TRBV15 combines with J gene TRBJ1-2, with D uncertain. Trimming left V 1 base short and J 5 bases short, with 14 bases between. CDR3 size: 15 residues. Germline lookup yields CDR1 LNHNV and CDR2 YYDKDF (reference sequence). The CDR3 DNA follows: TGTGCCACCAGCAGAGTAGAGGGCGGAAGATATGGCTACACCTTC. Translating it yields CATSRVEGGRYGYTF.

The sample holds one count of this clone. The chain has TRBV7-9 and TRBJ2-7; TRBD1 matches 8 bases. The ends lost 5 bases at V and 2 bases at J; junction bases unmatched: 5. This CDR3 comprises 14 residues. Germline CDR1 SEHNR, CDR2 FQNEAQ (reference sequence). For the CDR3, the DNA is TGTGCCAGCAGCCCGGACAGGGTAGCCTACGAGCAGTACTTC. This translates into CASSPDRVAYEQYF. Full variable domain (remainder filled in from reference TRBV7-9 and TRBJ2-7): DTGVSQNPRHKITKRGQNVTFRCDPISEHNRLYWYRQTLGQGPEFLTYFQNEAQLEKSRLLSDRFSAERPKGSFSTLEIQRTEQGDSAMYLCASSPDRVAYEQYFGPGTRLTVT.

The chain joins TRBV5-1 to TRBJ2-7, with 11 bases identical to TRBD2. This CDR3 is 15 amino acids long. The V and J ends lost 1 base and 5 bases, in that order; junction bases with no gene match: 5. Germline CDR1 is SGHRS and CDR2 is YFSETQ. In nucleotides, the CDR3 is TGCGCCAGCAGCTTGTTAGCGGGAGGGCCGGACGAGCAGTACTTC. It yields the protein CASSLLAGGPDEQYF.

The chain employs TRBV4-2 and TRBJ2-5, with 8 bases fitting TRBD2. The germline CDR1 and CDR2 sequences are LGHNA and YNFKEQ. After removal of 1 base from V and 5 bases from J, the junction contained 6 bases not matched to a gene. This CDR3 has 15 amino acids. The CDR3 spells CASSQAGGLQETQYF. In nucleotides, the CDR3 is TGTGCCAGCAGCCAAGCGGGGGGGCTTCAGGAGACCCAGTACTTC.

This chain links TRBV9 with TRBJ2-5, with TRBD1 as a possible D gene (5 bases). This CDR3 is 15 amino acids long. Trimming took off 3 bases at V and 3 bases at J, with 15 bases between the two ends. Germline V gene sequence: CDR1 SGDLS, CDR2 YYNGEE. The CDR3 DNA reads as TGTGCCAGCAGCGGCTTTGGGGCAAGAAAAGAGACCCAGTACTTC. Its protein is CASSGFGARKETQYF.

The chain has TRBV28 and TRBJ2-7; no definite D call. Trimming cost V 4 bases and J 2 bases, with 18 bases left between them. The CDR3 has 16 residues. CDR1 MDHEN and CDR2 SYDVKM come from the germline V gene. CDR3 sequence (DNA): TGTGCCAGCAGTTCGCCGCAGGAAAAGTTCACCTACGAGCAGTACTTC. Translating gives CASSSPQEKFTYEQYF.

In DNA, the CDR3 is TGTGCCAGCAGCAAAGGCAGATATAATGAAAAACTGTTTTTT. It encodes CASSKGRYNEKLFF. The V and J genes are TRBV21-1 and TRBJ1-4; TRBD1 is the table's D call and was not checked against the DNA. TRBV21-1 corresponds to a pseudogene. There are 14 residues in the CDR3.

The CDR3: CAWSVRAGEQPQHF. CDR3 DNA sequence: TGTGCCTGGAGTGTTAGGGCAGGGGAGCAGCCCCAGCATTTT. The chain combines TRBV30 with TRBJ1-5; D might be TRBD1 (6 bases). The V end was cut by 0 bases, the J end by 7 bases, with 13 bases between. This CDR3 contains 14 residues. CDR1 is GTSNPN and CDR2 is SVGIG in the germline V gene (reference sequence). Full variable domain (outside the CDR3, taken from reference TRBV30 and TRBJ1-5): SQTIHQWPATLVQPVGSPLSLECTVEGTSNPNLYWYRQAAGRGLQLLFYSVGIGQISSEVPQNLSASRPQDRQFILSSKKLLLSDSGFYLCAWSVRAGEQPQHFGDGTRLSIL.

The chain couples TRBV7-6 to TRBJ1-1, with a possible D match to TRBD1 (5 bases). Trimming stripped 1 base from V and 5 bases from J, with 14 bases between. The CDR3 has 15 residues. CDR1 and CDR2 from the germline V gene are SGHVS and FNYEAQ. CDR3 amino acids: CASSLGPGTRTEAFF. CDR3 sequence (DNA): TGTGCCAGCAGCTTAGGGCCCGGGACGAGGACTGAAGCTTTCTTT.

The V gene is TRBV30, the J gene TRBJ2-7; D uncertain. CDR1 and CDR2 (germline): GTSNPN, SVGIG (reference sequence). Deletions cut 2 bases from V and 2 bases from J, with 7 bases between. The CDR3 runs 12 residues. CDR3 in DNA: TGTGCCTGGAGTCCTGGAGCCTACGAGCAGTACTTC. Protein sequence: CAWSPGAYEQYF.

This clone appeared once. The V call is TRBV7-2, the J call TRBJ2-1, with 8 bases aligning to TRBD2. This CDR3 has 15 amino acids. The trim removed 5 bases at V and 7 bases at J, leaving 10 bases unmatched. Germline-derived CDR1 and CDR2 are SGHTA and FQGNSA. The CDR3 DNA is TGTGCCAGCAGCCCCGGGGGGGCCGGAGGGAATGAGCAGTTCTTC. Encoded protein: CASSPGGAGGNEQFF.

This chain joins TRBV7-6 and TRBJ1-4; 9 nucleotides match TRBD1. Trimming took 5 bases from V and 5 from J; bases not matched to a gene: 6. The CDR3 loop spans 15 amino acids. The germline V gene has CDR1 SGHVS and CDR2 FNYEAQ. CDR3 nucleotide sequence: TGTGCCAGCAGCCCCGGGACAGGGATGAATGAAAAACTGTTTTTT. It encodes CASSPGTGMNEKLFF.

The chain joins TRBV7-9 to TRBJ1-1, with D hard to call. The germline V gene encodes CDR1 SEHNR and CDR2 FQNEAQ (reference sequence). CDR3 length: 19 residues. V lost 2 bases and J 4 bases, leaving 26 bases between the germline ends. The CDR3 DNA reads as TGTGCCAGCAGCTTAATTCGGGTTGAGGGTGGGAAATGGGGCACTGAAGCTTTCTTT. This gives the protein CASSLIRVEGGKWGTEAFF.

This CDR3 is CASSQVLLRGRNEQFF. CDR3 in DNA: TGCGCCAGCAGCCAAGTCCTCCTGAGAGGGCGGAATGAGCAGTTCTTC. This chain joins TRBV4-1 and TRBJ2-1, with a tentative D call TRBD2 (5 bases). The CDR3 is 16 residues long. The germline V gene has CDR1 MGHRA and CDR2 YSYEKL. The germline V and J ends were trimmed by 1 base and 7 bases, with 17 bases remaining between them.

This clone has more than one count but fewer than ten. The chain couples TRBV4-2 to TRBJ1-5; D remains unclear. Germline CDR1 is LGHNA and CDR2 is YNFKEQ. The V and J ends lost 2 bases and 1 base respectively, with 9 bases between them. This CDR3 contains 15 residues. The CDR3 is CASSQTIGSNQPQHF. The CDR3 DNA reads TGTGCCAGCAGCCAAACAATAGGGAGCAATCAGCCCCAGCATTTT.

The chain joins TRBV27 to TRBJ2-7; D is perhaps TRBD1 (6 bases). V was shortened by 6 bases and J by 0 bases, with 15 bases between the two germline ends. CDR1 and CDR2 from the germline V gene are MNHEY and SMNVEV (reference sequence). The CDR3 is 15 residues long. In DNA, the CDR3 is TGTGCCAGCAGACTACAGGGACCGTTCTCCTACGAGCAGTACTTC. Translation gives CASRLQGPFSYEQYF.

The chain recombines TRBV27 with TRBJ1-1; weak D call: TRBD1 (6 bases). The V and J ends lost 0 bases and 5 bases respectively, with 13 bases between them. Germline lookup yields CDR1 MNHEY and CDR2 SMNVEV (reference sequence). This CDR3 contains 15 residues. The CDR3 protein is CASSLSGGDYTEAFF. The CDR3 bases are TGTGCCAGCAGTTTATCGGGGGGCGATTATACTGAAGCTTTCTTT.

The CDR3 region is CASSLVLGSYEQYF. CDR3 DNA sequence: TGTGCCAGCAGCTTAGTTCTGGGCTCCTACGAGCAGTACTTC. The chain has TRBV7-6 and TRBJ2-7; D unresolved. This CDR3 is built from 14 residues. V shed 1 base and J shed 0 bases, with 7 bases lying between them. Germline V lookup: CDR1 SGHVS, CDR2 FNYEAQ.

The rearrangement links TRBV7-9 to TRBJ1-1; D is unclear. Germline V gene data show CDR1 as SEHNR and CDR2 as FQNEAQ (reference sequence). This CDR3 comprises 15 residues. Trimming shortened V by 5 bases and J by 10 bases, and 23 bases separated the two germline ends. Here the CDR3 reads CASSHGSKFTDGAFF. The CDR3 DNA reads TGTGCCAGCAGCCATGGCTCGAAGTTCACTGATGGAGCTTTCTTT.

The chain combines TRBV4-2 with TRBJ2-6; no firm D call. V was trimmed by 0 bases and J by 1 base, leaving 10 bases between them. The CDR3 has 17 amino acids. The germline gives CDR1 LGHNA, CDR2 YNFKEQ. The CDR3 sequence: CASSQEVLTSGANVLTF. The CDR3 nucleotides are TGTGCCAGCAGCCAAGAAGTACTTACTTCTGGGGCCAACGTCCTGACTTTC.